The subject of this entry is one T cell receptor (beta chain). TCRdb's copy holds only in-frame clones and misses some; the assay was immunoSEQ multiplex PCR. The data contain approximately 82,000 clones, roughly 90% of them seen just once; the ten biggest clones take up roughly 3.2%. The CDR3 sequence is 15 residues long. CDR1 and CDR2 from the germline V gene are SQVTM and ANQGSEA. Trimming took 7 bases from V and 2 from J; bases not matched to a gene: 4. The data are from a study of glioma-infiltrating T cells after dendritic cell vaccination. Study-wide background: At biweekly intervals, patients got three intradermal dendritic cell vaccine injections.

The sequence came from a human donor with glioblastoma. The sequenced sample was blood, obtained before dendritic cell vaccination. The gene calls are TRBV29-1 and TRBJ2-3; 15 positions agree with TRBD2. In DNA, the CDR3 is TGCAGCGGTGGGACTAGCGGGGGGTTCACAGATACGCAGTATTTT. This translates into CSGGTSGGFTDTQYF.